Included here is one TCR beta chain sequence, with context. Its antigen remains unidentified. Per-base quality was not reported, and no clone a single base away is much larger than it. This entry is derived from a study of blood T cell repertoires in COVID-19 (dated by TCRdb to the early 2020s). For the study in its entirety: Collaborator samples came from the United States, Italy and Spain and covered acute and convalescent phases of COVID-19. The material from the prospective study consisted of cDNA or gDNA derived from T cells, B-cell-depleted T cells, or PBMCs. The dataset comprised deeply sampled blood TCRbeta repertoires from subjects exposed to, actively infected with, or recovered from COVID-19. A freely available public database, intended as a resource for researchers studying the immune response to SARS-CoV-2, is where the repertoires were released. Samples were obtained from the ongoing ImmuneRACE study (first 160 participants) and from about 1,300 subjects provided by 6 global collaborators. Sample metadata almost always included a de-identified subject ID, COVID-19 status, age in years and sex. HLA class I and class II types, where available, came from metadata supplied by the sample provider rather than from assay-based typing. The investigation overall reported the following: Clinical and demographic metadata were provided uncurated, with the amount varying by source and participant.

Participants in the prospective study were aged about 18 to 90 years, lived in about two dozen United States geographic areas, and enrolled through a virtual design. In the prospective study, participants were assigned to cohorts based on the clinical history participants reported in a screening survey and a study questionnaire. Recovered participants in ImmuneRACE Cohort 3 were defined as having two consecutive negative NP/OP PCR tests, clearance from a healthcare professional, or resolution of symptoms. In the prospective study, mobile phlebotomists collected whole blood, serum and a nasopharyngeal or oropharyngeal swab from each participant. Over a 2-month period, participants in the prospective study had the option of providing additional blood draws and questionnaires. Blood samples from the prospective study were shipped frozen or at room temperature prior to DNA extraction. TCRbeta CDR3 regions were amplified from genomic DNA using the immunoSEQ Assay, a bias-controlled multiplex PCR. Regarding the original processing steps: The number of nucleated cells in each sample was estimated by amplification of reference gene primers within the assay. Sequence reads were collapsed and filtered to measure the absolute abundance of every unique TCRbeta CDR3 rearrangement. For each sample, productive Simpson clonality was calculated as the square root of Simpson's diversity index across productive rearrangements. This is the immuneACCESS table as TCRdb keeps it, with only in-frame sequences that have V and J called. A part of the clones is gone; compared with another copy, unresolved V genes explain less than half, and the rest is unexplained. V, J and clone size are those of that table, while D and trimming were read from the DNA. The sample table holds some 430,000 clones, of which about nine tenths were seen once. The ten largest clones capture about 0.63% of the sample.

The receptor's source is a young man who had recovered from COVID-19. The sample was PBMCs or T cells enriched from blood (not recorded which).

The DNA sequence is as follows: TGTGCCAGCAGCTTTCCCGGGGATGGTGGGGCCAACGTCCTGACTTTC. Translation gives CASSFPGDGGANVLTF. The receptor chain draws on TRBV7-8 and TRBJ2-6, and possibly TRBD2, on 5 matching bases. V was cut back by 3 bases and J by 3 bases, leaving a gap of 12 bases between them. The CDR3 has 16 amino acids, counting the end cysteine and phenylalanine. The sequence is cut down to CDR3 DNA, 48 bases in frame from base 1. The germline V gene provides CDR1 SGHVS and CDR2 FQNEAQ.